Here is one T cell receptor beta chain with its context. This clone was detected only a few times. The specificity of this receptor is unknown. Given a much more abundant clone one base away, this may be a read error. Other nucleotide sequences in the sample specify the same CDR3. The donors were healthy, HIV-negative adults with no recently reported acute infections or vaccinations. All donors were Caucasian adults living in Nashville, Tennessee, USA. For unsorted samples, 90 million or so PBMCs were counted and genomic DNA was extracted with the QIAamp DNA Blood Mini kit. After blood collection by leukapheresis, PBMCs were isolated using Ficoll-Histopaque density gradient centrifugation and then cryopreserved in the vapor phase of liquid nitrogen. This sample is drawn from a study of shared clonotypes between healthy human individuals (dated by TCRdb to the early 2020s). Broadly, across the study: Three men and two women, aged 18 to 49 years, made up the cohort. The study deeply sequenced blood TCR repertoires of about five healthy adults to estimate repertoire size and the extent of clonotype sharing between individuals. Different laboratories and diverse techniques were used to prepare libraries and sequence TCR repertoires, to increase sequencing depth and limit assay-specific biases. Per donor, leukapheresis produced somewhere between about 0.8 and 9 billion PBMCs. Study-wide findings and limitations: Based on pairwise subsampling, the degree of clonotype sharing among donors was expected to be affected by sequencing depth. Because the study included a small number of donors, the genetic and exposure-history diversity represented was limited. Sampling was limited to blood, and TCR repertoires in tissue likely differ from TCR repertoires in blood.

Using the deep immunoSEQ assay, multiplex PCR amplified TCR CDR3 regions from genomic DNA. For each cell subset, the extracted genomic DNA was distributed evenly across all wells of several immunoSEQ 96-well plates, and each plate served as one replicate. For unsorted PBMC, each replicate PCR was loaded with roughly 330 ng genomic DNA, equivalent to some 27,000 T cell genomes. Ten immunoSEQ deep assay plates were used to sequence unsorted PBMC genomic DNA. Purified libraries were quantified with a Qubit 3.0 fluorometer, sized on a Bioanalyzer 2100, and re-quantified with the KAPA Library Quantification kit. Every immunoSEQ 96-well plate was sequenced on a separate single-read 150-cycle Illumina NextSeq 550 flow cell. The source study handled its data this way. Because only junctional sequences without quality scores were contained in the immunoSEQ output, filtering matching that applied to full-length reads could not be performed. To assign V/J genes and CDR3, sequences were annotated against IMGT germline references using PyIR, a Python wrapper for IgBLAST v1.9. Reads were filtered out if the reads had weak V/J assignments (E-value above 1e-6), no CDR3, stop codons, out-of-frame junctions, or ambiguous translated residues. V3J clonotypes were defined by identical inferred V gene, J gene, and CDR3 amino acid sequence. To compute the percentage overlap between repertoires, the number of shared unique clonotypes was divided by the size of the smaller repertoire. Three approaches were used to assess repertoire richness: RTK rarefaction, the Chao1 estimator, and Recon v2.1 estimates of unobserved clonotypes. Sourced from immuneACCESS, this table was stored by TCRdb with only in-frame sequences that have V and J called. A share of the clones is absent; for the studies checked, an unresolved V gene accounts for under half, and the remainder has no known explanation. V and J calls and clone size are copied from that table; D and trimming were computed from the DNA. The sample yields about 490,000 clones; about 82% were counted once. Roughly 13% of the sample is taken by the ten largest.

The CDR3 sequence holds 16 residues, the cysteine and phenylalanine included. Left in the record is the CDR3 DNA by itself, 48 bases read in frame from the first base. CDR1 and CDR2 were assigned from the germline V gene (reference sequence) as GTSNPN and SVGIG. Recombination joined TRBV30 with TRBJ1-1, with TRBD1 matching 9 junction bases. The sequence was collected from a woman aged 35 to 49 in good health. Some clones in this sample may be carry-over from other donors' samples. Sequencing input: PBMCs. The DNA sequence reads TGCGCCTACATAGTCCCGGGACAGGGATCGAACACTGAAGCTTTCTTT. This encodes CAYIVPGQGSNTEAFF.